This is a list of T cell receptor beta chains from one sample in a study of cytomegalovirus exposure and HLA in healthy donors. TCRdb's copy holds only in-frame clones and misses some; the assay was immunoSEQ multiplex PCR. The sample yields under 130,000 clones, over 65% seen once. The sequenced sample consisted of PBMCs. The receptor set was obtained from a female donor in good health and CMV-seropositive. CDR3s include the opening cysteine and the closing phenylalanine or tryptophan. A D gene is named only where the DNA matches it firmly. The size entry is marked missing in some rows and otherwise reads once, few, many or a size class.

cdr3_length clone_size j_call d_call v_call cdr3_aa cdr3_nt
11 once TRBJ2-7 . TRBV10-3 CATTNSYEQYF TGTGCCACTACCAACTCCTACGAGCAGTACTTC
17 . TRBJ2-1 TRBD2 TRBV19 CASSSGLAGGIYNEQFF TGTGCCAGTAGTTCAGGACTAGCGGGGGGAATCTACAATGAGCAGTTCTTC
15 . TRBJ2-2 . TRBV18 CASSPRRGDTGELFF TGTGCCAGCTCACCACGGAGGGGAGACACCGGGGAGCTGTTTTTT
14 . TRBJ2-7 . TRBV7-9 CASSPPPLSHEQYF TGTGCCAGCAGCCCCCCCCCGCTTAGCCACGAGCAGTACTTC
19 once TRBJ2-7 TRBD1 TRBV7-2 CASSNSRTARDRGIYEQYF TGTGCCAGCAGCAATTCCAGAACCGCCCGGGACAGGGGTATCTACGAGCAGTACTTC
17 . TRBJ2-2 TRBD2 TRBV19 CASSKVAGPWGTGELFF TGTGCCAGTAGTAAGGTAGCGGGGCCTTGGGGCACCGGGGAGCTGTTTTTT
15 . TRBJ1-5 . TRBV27 CASSLGQVGNQPQHF TGTGCCAGCAGTTTGGGCCAGGTTGGCAATCAGCCCCAGCATTTT
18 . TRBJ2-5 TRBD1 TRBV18 CASSPLGTGGLKQETQYF TGTGCCAGCTCACCGTTGGGGACAGGGGGCCTCAAACAAGAGACCCAGTACTTC
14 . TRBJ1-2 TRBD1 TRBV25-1 CASSGRDSYRGYTF TGTGCCAGCAGTGGCCGGGACAGTTATCGGGGCTACACCTTC
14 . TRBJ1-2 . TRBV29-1 CSVEKENTNYGYTF TGCAGCGTTGAGAAAGAGAATACTAACTATGGCTACACCTTC
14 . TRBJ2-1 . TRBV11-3 CASSLDRGIGEQFF TGTGCCAGCAGCTTAGACAGAGGGATAGGTGAGCAGTTCTTC
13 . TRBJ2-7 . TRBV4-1 CASSRDFSYEQYF TGCGCCAGCAGCCGGGACTTCTCCTACGAGCAGTACTTC
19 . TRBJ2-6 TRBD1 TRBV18 CASSPPRGQGSSGANVLTF TGTGCCAGCTCACCACCTCGAGGACAGGGCTCCTCTGGGGCCAACGTCCTGACTTTC
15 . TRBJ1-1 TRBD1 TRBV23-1 CASSPIGQGGNEAFF TGCGCCAGCAGTCCCATCGGACAGGGTGGGAATGAAGCTTTCTTT
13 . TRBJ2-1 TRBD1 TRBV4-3 CASSQATGREQFF TGCGCCAGCAGCCAAGCGACAGGGCGAGAGCAGTTCTTC
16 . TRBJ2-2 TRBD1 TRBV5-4 CASSTRDRGRGGELFF TGTGCCAGCAGCACCCGGGACAGGGGGCGCGGCGGGGAGCTGTTTTTT
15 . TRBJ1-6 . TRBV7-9 CASRPQEGRSFTLHF TGTGCCAGCAGACCCCAGGAAGGCCGATCCTTCACCCTCCACTTT
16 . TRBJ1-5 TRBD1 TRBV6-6 CASSSGTGAYGQPQHF TGTGCCAGCAGTTCCGGGACAGGGGCGTACGGTCAGCCCCAGCATTTT
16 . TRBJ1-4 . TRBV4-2 CASSQASGVGDEKLFF TGTGCCAGCAGCCAAGCGTCCGGGGTAGGAGATGAAAAACTGTTTTTT
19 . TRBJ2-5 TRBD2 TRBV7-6 CASSLGLAGVLALGETQYF TGTGCCAGCAGCTTAGGACTAGCGGGAGTACTGGCGTTAGGAGAGACCCAGTACTTC
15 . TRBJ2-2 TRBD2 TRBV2 CASKISGTNTGELFF TGTGCCAGCAAGATAAGCGGGACCAACACCGGGGAGCTGTTTTTT
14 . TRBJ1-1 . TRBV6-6 CASSYLGQPWVAFF TGTGCCAGCAGTTACTTAGGACAGCCGTGGGTAGCTTTCTTT
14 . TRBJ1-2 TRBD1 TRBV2 CASSDRARNYGYTF TGTGCCAGCAGCGACAGGGCCCGCAACTATGGCTACACCTTC
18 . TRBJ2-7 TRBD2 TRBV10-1 CASPKTSGRFILSYEQYF TGCGCCAGCCCGAAGACTAGCGGGAGATTTATTCTCTCCTACGAGCAGTACTTC
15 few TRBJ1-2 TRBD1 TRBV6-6 CASTPKDRGHYGYTF TGTGCCAGCACCCCCAAGGACAGGGGACACTATGGCTACACCTTC
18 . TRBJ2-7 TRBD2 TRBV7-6 CASSLGAGGNQVAYEQYF TGTGCCAGCAGCTTAGGAGCGGGAGGAAATCAGGTCGCGTACGAGCAGTACTTC
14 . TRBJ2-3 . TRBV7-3 CASSRQGGGDTQYF TGTGCCAGCAGCCGACAGGGAGGAGGGGATACGCAGTATTTT
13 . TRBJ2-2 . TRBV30 CACQKTGPGELFF TGTGCCTGCCAGAAGACAGGCCCCGGGGAGCTGTTTTTT
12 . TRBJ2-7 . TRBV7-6 CASSRGTYEQYF TGTGCCAGCAGTCGGGGTACCTACGAGCAGTACTTC
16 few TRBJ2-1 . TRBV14 CASSLSGRSSYNEQFF TGTGCCAGCAGCCTGTCGGGGAGGAGCTCCTACAATGAGCAGTTCTTC
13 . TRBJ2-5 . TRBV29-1 CSVVQAGQETQYF TGCAGCGTTGTTCAGGCAGGACAAGAGACCCAGTACTTC